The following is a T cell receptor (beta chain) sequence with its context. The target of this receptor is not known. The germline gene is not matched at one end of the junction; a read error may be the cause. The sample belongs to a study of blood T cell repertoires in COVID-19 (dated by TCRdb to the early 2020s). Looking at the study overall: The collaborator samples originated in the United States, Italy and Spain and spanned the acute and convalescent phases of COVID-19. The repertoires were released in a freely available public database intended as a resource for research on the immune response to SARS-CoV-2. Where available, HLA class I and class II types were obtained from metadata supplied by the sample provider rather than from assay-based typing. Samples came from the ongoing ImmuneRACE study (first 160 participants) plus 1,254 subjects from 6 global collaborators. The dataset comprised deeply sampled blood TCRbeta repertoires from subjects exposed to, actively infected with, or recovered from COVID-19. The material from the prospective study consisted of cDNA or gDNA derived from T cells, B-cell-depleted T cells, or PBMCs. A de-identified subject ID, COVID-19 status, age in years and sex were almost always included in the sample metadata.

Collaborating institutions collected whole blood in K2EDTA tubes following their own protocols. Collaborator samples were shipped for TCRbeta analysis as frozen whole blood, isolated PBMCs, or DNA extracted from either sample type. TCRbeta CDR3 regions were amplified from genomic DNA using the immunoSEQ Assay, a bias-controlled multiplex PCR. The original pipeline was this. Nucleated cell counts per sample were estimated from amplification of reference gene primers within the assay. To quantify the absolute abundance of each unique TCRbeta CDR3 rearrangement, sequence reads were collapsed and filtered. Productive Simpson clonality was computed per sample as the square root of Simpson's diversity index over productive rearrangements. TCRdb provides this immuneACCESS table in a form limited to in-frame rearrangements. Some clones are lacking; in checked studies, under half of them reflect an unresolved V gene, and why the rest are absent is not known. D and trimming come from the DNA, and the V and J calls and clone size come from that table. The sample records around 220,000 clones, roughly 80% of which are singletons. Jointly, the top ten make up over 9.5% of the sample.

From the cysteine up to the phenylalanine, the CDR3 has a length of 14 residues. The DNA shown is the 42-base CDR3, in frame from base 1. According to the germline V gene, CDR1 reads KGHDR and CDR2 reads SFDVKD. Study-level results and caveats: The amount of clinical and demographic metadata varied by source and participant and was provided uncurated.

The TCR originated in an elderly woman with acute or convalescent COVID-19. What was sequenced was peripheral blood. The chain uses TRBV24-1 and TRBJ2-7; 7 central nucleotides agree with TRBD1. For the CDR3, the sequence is CATSGDRAPYEQYF. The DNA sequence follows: TGTGCCACGAGTGGAGACAGGGCCCCCTACGAGCAGTACTTC.